The present T cell receptor beta chain was sequenced within a study of CD8+ T cells in alopecia areata. Study-level points and caveats: Given one nonresponder, whether baseline CD8+ expansion relates to response remains uncertain.

Of note for this clone: Its antigen is not identified. This sample also contains other DNA sequences that code for the same CDR3.

Treatment in this sample: oral pan-JAK inhibitor, 5-10 mg twice daily. With V trimmed by 2 bases and J by 5 bases, 5 bases remained unmatched. Germline lookup yields CDR1 GTSNPN and CDR2 SVGIG (reference sequence). This CDR3 region has 14 residues. Once RNA had been extracted, it was reverse transcribed into cDNA to act as the sequencing template. Clones were read by immunoSEQ multiplex PCR, and TCRdb kept only the in-frame ones, dropping some. The sample comprises about 300,000 clones, roughly 64% of which are singletons, and 1.8% rests with the top ten. The chain combines TRBV30 with TRBJ2-2; 7 bases are shared with TRBD1. Sequenced material: CD4+ T cells sorted from blood, taken at week 24, from a patient treated with tofacitinib. This receptor was identified in a human donor with alopecia areata. This CDR3 reads CAWSRQGSTGELFF. DNA of the CDR3: TGTGCCTGGAGTCGACAGGGCTCGACCGGGGAGCTGTTTTTT.